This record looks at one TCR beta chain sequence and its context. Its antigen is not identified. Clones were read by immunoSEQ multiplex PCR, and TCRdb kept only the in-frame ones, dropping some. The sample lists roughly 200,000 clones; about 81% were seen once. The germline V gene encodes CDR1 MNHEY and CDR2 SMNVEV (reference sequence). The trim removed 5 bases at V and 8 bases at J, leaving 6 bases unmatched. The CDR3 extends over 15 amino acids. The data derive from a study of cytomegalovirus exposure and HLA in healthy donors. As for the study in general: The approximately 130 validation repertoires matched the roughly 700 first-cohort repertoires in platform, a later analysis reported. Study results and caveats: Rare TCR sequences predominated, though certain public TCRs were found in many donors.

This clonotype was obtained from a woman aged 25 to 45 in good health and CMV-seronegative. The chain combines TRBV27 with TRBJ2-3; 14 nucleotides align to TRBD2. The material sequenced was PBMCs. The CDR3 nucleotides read TGTGCCAGCAGTCTGGGACTAGCGGGAGCAGTTACGCAGTATTTT. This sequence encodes CASSLGLAGAVTQYF.